This TCR beta chain was identified during a study of prognosis after radiotherapy for stage I lung cancer (dated by TCRdb to the early 2020s). Describing the broader study: Between April 2018 and early 2019, under 20 patients with stage I NSCLC were enrolled in Nanjing, China. Image-guided IMRT or VMAT was used to deliver SBRT in 3 to 5 fractions at a biologically effective dose of at least 100 Gy. The study took one blood sample before SBRT and one after SBRT from each of roughly 19 patients and sequenced all 38 samples. Eleven to twelve patients had adenocarcinoma and several had squamous cell carcinoma as the tumor histology. In every patient, SBRT was given without any concurrent therapy. Stage I lung tumors that were newly diagnosed and primary were found in around 13 patients, while five patients had oligometastatic NSCLC after surgical resection of the primary tumor. The study profiled peripheral blood TCR beta repertoires from stage I NSCLC patients before and after stereotactic body radiotherapy and related them to distant failure. Every patient was deemed medically inoperable, more than ten because of comorbidities and several because they refused surgery. The cohort included 13 men and over 5 women, with a median age of approximately 73 years and a range of about 50 to 90 years. Distant metastases were developed by four of the 19 patients after SBRT, at a median of around seven months, whereas no significant progression was observed in the other 15 patients. The research as a whole found: The study was limited by the small cohort and short follow-up, and independent validation of the study findings is required. Post-SBRT Shannon entropy and its change from baseline were lower in patients who developed distant metastases; baseline Shannon entropy was not associated with metastases. None of the reported P values were adjusted for multiple comparisons. TRBV and TRBJ usage frequencies reportedly differed by metastasis status, in two V genes at baseline and in fewer than 10 V and two J genes after SBRT. A decrease in unique TCR clone counts was observed after SBRT (median around 10,000 before versus several thousand after; Wilcoxon paired P=0.011). Tumor specificity of expanded TCR clones was not determined.

This clonotype was detected many times. The antigen it recognizes is unknown. Base qualities are not at hand, and no much larger clone is one base apart. A history of other malignancies or of prior chemotherapy or radiotherapy was absent in all patients, and node-negative disease was shown on CT and PET/CT in all patients. Six milliliters of peripheral venous blood were drawn into EDTA tubes at each of two time points. Ficoll-Paque Plus density-gradient centrifugation was used to isolate PBMCs. Samples were stored at -80°C immediately after collection until analysis. The CDR3 has 15 amino acids, counting the end cysteine and phenylalanine. Only the CDR3 region is kept as DNA, spanning 45 bases read in frame from base 1. As encoded in the germline V gene (reference sequence), CDR1 is LNHDA while CDR2 is SQIVND. The germline V and J ends show losses of 4 bases and 6 bases respectively, and no gene match explains 9 bases of the junction.

The TCR beta CDR3 region was amplified from genomic DNA by two rounds of multiplex PCR. The first PCR round used primers specific to each TRBV and TRBJ gene, with sequences filed in Chinese patent CN105087789A. Universal primers were used in the second PCR round. The Roche High Pure PCR Template Preparation Kit was used to extract genomic DNA from frozen PBMCs. Paired-end sequencing with 151 bp reads was performed on the libraries using an Illumina HiSeq 3000. The study's processing was this. CutAdapt was used to remove raw reads lacking the multiplex PCR primer sequences. High-quality paired reads were merged into contigs with PEAR. TRB V, D and J gene segments were assigned to each contig with MiXCR by alignment to reference sequences. CDR3 sequences were clustered by base quality and sequence similarity to remove sequencing errors. Shannon entropy normalized by the natural log of productive TCR sequence number was used as the measure of diversity. To get clonality, Shannon entropy was divided by the natural log of the number of unique clonotypes, and that result was subtracted from one. Using the Youden index from ROC curves, the researchers picked the repertoire-metric cut-offs for progression-free survival, and all analyses were carried out in R 3.5.3. TCRdb redid the processing of the public reads, applying fastp at Q25 and MiXCR, and retained in-frame beta chains. Entries are consolidated by CDR3 protein sequence, retaining the most common genes and DNA. These V and J calls are TCRdb output, not the study's own analysis. The table for this sample lists over 11,000 distinct CDR3 sequences; 30% of them were counted only once. Around 15% of the sample rests with the top ten.

This clonotype originated in a donor at least 50 years old with non-small cell lung cancer. The rearranged chain carries TRBV19 and TRBJ2-1; TRBD2 lines up with 7 middle nucleotides. The sequenced sample was PBMCs, obtained before or after stereotactic body radiation therapy (not recorded which). The encoded CDR3 is CASSKGGRILNEQFF. The DNA reads as follows: TGTGCCAGTAGTAAGGGCGGGAGAATTCTCAATGAGCAGTTCTTC.